These 16 T cell receptor beta chains were sequenced from one sample in a study of cytomegalovirus exposure and HLA in healthy donors. In the PCR, 60 Vbeta and 13 Jbeta primers were used. The data were produced by immunoSEQ multiplex PCR, yet TCRdb's version contains in-frame clones alone and is incomplete. This repertoire shows some 160,000 clones, around 77% found once; its top ten account for 1.5% to 2%. The specimen was PBMCs. These receptors were collected from a woman aged 30 to 39 in good health and CMV-seronegative.

The chain is built from TRBV6-6 and TRBJ2-7; TRBD1 matches 8 bases. This CDR3 region has 14 residues. Per the germline V gene, CDR1 is MNHNY and CDR2 is SVGAGI (reference sequence). Trimming at V came to 5 bases and at J to 5 bases, leaving 8 bases not matched to a gene. The DNA for the CDR3 is TGTGCCAGCAGTCCCTCAGGGGGCAGGCACGAGCAGTACTTC. It specifies CASSPSGGRHEQYF.

The rearrangement uses TRBV15 and TRBJ2-3, with a possible D match to TRBD1 (6 bases). The CDR3 totals 15 residues. Germline lookup yields CDR1 LNHNV and CDR2 YYDKDF (reference sequence). Trimming shortened V by 0 bases and J by 1 base, and 8 bases separated the two germline ends. CDR3 bases: TGTGCCACCAGCAGAGATGCAGGGGGCACAGATACGCAGTATTTT. It encodes CATSRDAGGTDTQYF.

The chain recombines TRBV5-4 with TRBJ1-2, with D possibly TRBD1 on 6 matching bases. Trimming removed 0 bases at V and 7 bases at J, with 13 bases between. CDR3 size: 14 residues. CDR1 is SGHNT, CDR2 YYREEE, per germline (reference sequence). The CDR3 region is CASSLEAGAGGYTF. Written as DNA, the CDR3 is TGTGCCAGCAGCTTGGAGGCAGGGGCGGGTGGCTACACCTTC.

V and J are TRBV4-2 and TRBJ2-2; the D gene is possibly TRBD2 (6 bases). Trimming removed 1 base at V and 9 bases at J, with 15 bases between. Germline V gene lookup returns CDR1 LGHNA and CDR2 YNFKEQ. This CDR3 spans 15 amino acids. The CDR3 is CASSQVWRDSRELFF. DNA for the CDR3: TGTGCCAGCAGCCAAGTTTGGCGGGATAGCAGGGAGCTGTTTTTT.

The chain combines TRBV2 with TRBJ2-2; perhaps TRBD2 as D (5 bases). V lost 9 bases and J 6 bases, leaving 8 bases between the germline ends. There are 11 residues in the CDR3. Germline values: CDR1 SNHLY, CDR2 FYNNEI. The CDR3 spells CARRGSGELFF. DNA of the CDR3: TGTGCCAGACGAGGGTCCGGGGAGCTGTTTTTT.

This rearrangement joins TRBV6-1 to TRBJ2-7, with 8 bases matching TRBD1. J lost 6 bases, V lost 5 bases, and 6 bases had no gene match. The CDR3 contains 13 residues. Looked up from germline, CDR1 is MNHNS and CDR2 is SASEGT. CDR3 nucleotide sequence: TGTGCCAGCAGTAGGACAGGGTCTTCCGAGCAGTACTTC. The encoded protein is CASSRTGSSEQYF.

The chain has TRBV4-3 and TRBJ1-4; no firm D call. Germline CDR1 reads LGHNA; CDR2 reads YSLEER. V shed 5 bases and J shed 1 base, with 17 bases lying between them. The CDR3 consists of 17 residues. This CDR3 reads CASSIVRLGITNEKLFF. CDR3 DNA: TGCGCCAGCAGCATCGTCAGGCTGGGCATAACTAATGAAAAACTGTTTTTT.

This clone was picked up one time. The chain carries TRBV12-2 and TRBJ2-3; TRBD2, as called in the table, went unchecked against the DNA. TRBV12-2 is listed as a pseudogene. CDR3 length: 20 residues. In DNA, the CDR3 is TGTGCAAGTCGCTTTAGGGCACCGGGACTAGCGGGAGTTCAGTCAGATACGCAGTATTTT. Encoded protein: CASRFRAPGLAGVQSDTQYF.

The chain joins TRBV6-5 to TRBJ2-1; TRBD2 matches at 13 bases. V shed 6 bases and J 13 bases; nucleotides not matched to a gene: 9. The germline V gene encodes CDR1 MNHEY and CDR2 SVGAGI. CDR3 size: 14 residues. CDR3 in amino acids: CASSSTSGRSSQFF. The CDR3 coding sequence is TGTGCCAGCAGCTCGACTAGCGGGAGGTCATCTCAGTTCTTC.

The rearrangement uses TRBV9 and TRBJ2-7, with 11 bases that match TRBD2. The junction had 12 bases not matched to a gene; V was cut back by 3 bases and J by 7 bases. This CDR3 region has 16 residues. Germline values: CDR1 SGDLS, CDR2 YYNGEE. CDR3 in amino acids: CASSARLAGSRSEQYF. The CDR3 DNA sequence: TGTGCCAGCAGCGCGAGACTAGCGGGGAGCAGATCGGAGCAGTACTTC. Complete variable domain (other parts from reference TRBV9 and TRBJ2-7): DSGVTQTPKHLITATGQRVTLRCSPRSGDLSVYWYQQSLDQGLQFLIQYYNGEERAKGNILERFSAQQFPDLHSELNLSSLELGDSALYFCASSARLAGSRSEQYFGPGTRLTVT.

This clone occurred once. The chain joins TRBV6-5 to TRBJ2-1; TRBD1 is a possible D gene (6 bases). CDR3 length: 13 residues. In germline, CDR1 is MNHEY, CDR2 SVGAGI. The germline V and J ends were trimmed by 6 bases and 9 bases, with 15 bases remaining between them. For the CDR3, the DNA is TGTGCCAGCAGCTTTACAGGGTTGGGTGAGCAGTTCTTC. Residues: CASSFTGLGEQFF.

This chain links TRBV6-1 with TRBJ1-5; the D is unclear. Germline V gives CDR1 MNHNS, CDR2 SASEGT. The CDR3 runs 17 residues. V lost 1 base to trimming and J lost 2 bases, with 15 bases between them. The CDR3 sequence: CASSEEDWPEGNQPQHF. The CDR3, as DNA: TGTGCCAGCAGTGAAGAAGATTGGCCTGAGGGCAATCAGCCCCAGCATTTT.

The J gene is TRBJ2-7, the V gene TRBV27; 7 bases are a match to TRBD1. With 0 bases clipped from V and 2 bases from J, the junction kept 4 bases outside the gene matches. This CDR3 has 15 residues. Germline values: CDR1 MNHEY, CDR2 SMNVEV (reference sequence). The CDR3 DNA sequence: TGTGCCAGCAGTTTATCTTTTCAGGGGGCCTACGAGCAGTACTTC. Amino acids: CASSLSFQGAYEQYF.

This chain connects TRBV27 to TRBJ2-4, with a weak D call TRBD1 (5 bases). CDR1 is MNHEY, CDR2 SMNVEV, per germline (reference sequence). Trimming left V 2 bases short and J 0 bases short, with 11 bases between. This CDR3 is built from 16 residues. In DNA form, the CDR3 reads TGTGCCAGCAGTTTAGGGGCCTTAGTAGCCAAAAACATTCAGTACTTC. Protein: CASSLGALVAKNIQYF.

This chain joins TRBV27 and TRBJ2-2, with D possibly matching TRBD2 (5 bases). Trimming left V 6 bases short and J 4 bases short, with 18 bases between. CDR1 is MNHEY and CDR2 is SMNVEV in the germline V gene (reference sequence). The CDR3 has 16 residues. CDR3 DNA sequence: TGTGCCAGCAGCGCTAGATGGACTCTCAGCACCGGGGAGCTGTTTTTT. Protein sequence: CASSARWTLSTGELFF.

This chain links TRBV7-3 with TRBJ2-7; 9 positions match TRBD1. Germline CDR1 reads SGHTA; CDR2 reads FQGTGA. Trimming cost V 4 bases and J 4 bases; bases outside gene matches: 2. CDR3 length: 13 residues. The CDR3 is CASSSDRGYEQYF. As DNA, the CDR3 is TGTGCCAGCAGCTCGGACAGGGGATACGAGCAGTACTTC.